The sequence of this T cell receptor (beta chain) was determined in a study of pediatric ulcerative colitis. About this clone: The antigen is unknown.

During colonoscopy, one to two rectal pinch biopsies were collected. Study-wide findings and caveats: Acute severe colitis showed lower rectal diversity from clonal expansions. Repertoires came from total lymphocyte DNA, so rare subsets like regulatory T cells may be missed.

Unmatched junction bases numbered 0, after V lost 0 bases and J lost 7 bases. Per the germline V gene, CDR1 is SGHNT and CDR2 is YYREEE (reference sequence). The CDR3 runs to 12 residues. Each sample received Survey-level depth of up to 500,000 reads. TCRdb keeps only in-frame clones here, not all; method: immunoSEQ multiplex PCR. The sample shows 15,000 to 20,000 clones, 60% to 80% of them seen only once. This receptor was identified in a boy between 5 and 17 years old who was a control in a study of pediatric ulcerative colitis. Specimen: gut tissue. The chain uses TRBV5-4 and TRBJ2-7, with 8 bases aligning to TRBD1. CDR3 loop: CASSLDRGEQYF. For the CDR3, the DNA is TGTGCCAGCAGCTTGGACAGGGGGGAGCAGTACTTC.